This T cell receptor (beta chain) was identified during a study of cytomegalovirus exposure and HLA in healthy donors. Study-level background: The roughly 110 validation repertoires were reported in a later analysis to have been generated on the same platform as the approximately 700 first-cohort repertoires. Notes on the study in general: The tendency of first-cohort TCR clusters to co-occur in the roughly 110 validation repertoires was identified by a subsequent analysis. Testing in vitro showed a few CMV-associated chains specific for CMV antigens. The listing of roughly 160 TCR beta chains classed them as cytomegalovirus-associated.

This CDR3 has 15 residues. J gave up 4 bases and V 3 bases, and 9 bases lay outside the gene matches. Germline CDR1 MDHEN, CDR2 SYDVKM. Produced via immunoSEQ multiplex PCR; TCRdb's table is partial and in-frame only. The top ten clones hold 2% to 2.5% of a sample with some 210,000 clones, about nine tenths of them seen once. Points on this clone: The antigen is not known.

The sample was PBMCs. The TCR was taken from a woman in her late teens or twenties in good health and CMV-seropositive. The chain carries TRBV28 and TRBJ2-7; TRBD2 agrees at 7 bases. The CDR3 region is CASSFNFRGGYEQYF. The DNA for the CDR3 is TGTGCCAGCAGTTTTAATTTCCGGGGAGGGTACGAGCAGTACTTC.